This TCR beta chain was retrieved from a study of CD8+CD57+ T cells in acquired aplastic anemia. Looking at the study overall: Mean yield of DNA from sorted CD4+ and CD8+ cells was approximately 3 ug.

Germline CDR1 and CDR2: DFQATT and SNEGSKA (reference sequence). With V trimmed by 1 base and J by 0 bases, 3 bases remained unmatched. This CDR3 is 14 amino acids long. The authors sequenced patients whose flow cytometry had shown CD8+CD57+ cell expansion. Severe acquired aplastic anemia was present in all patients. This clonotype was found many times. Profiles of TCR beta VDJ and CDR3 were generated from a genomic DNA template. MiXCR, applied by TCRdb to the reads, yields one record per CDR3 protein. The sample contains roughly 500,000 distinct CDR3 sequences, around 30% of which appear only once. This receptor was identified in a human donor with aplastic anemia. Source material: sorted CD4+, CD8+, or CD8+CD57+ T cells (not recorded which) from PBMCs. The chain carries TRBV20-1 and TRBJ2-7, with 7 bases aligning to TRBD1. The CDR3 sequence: CSARGRDSSYEQYF. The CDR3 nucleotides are TGCAGTGCTAGAGGCCGGGACAGCTCCTACGAGCAGTACTTC.